This T cell receptor beta chain was observed in a study of T-cell memory formation after mild COVID-19. Trimming removed 2 bases from V and 10 bases from J, with 14 bases in between. Germline V gene sequence: CDR1 SGHTA, CDR2 FQGTGA. The CDR3 has 13 residues. Study-level results: Whether second-wave clones peaking at day 37 were SARS-CoV-2 specific went unconfirmed.

This clonotype came up a few times. Antigen: not known. TCRdb called the 5' RACE reads again in MiXCR, with one record for every CDR3 protein. The sample has about 200,000 distinct CDR3 sequences; 9.5% to 10% are singletons. The sequencing sample was made of PBMCs or a T cell subset sorted from them (not recorded which). The TCR comes from a man in his late teens or twenties who had mild COVID-19 (a few samples of this study predate the infection). Cell type and time point are not known. The chain couples TRBV7-3 to TRBJ1-1, with D unresolved. Here the CDR3 DNA reads TGTGCCAGCAGCTTAGCCCATCAGCCCCCAGCTTTCTTT. It translates to CASSLAHQPPAFF.